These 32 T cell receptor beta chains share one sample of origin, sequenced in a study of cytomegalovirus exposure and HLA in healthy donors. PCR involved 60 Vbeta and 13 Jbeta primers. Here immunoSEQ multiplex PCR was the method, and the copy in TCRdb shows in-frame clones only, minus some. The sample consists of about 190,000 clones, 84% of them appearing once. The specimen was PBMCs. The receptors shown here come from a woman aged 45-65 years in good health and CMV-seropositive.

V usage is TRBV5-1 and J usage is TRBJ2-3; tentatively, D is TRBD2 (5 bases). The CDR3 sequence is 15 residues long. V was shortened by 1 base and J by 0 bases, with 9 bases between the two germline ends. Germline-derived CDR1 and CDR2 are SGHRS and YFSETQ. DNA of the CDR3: TGCGCCAGCAGCTTGCGGGGTCTGAGCACAGATACGCAGTATTTT. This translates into CASSLRGLSTDTQYF.

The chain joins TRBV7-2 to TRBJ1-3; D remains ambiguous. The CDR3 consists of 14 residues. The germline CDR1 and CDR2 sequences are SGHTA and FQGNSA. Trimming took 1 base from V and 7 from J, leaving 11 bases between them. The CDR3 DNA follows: TGTGCCAGCAGCTTAGTAGGCCCGGGTAACACCATATATTTT. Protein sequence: CASSLVGPGNTIYF.

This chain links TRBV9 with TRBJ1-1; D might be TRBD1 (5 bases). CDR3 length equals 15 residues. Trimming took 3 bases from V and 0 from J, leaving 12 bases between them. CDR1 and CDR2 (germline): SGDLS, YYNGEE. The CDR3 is CASSAGWGVNTEAFF. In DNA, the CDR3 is TGTGCCAGCAGCGCCGGGTGGGGGGTGAACACTGAAGCTTTCTTT.

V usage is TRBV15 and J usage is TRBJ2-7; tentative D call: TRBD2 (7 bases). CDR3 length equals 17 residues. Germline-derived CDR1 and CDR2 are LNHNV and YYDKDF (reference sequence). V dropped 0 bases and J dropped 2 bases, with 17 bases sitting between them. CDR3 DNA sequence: TGTGCCACCAGCAGAGATCGGAGGGGGGGGCACGCCTACGAGCAGTACTTC. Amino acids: CATSRDRRGGHAYEQYF.

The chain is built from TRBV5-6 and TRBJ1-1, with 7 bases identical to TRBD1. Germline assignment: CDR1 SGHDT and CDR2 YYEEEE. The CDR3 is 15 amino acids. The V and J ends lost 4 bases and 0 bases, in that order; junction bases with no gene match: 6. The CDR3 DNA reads TGTGCCAGCAGCCCCTCGGGACAGATGAACACTGAAGCTTTCTTT. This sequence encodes CASSPSGQMNTEAFF.

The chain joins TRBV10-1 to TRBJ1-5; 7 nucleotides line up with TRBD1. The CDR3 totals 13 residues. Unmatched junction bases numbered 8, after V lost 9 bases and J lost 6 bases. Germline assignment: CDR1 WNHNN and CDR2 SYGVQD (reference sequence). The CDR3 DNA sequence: TGCGCCAGATTCAGGGGGGAGAGTCAGCCCCAGCATTTT. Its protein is CARFRGESQPQHF.

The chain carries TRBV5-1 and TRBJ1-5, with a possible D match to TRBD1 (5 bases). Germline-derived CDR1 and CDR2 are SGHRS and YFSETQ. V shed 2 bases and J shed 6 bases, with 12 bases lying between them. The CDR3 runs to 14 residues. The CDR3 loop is CASSLWQGGQPQHF. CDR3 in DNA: TGCGCCAGCAGCTTATGGCAGGGCGGTCAGCCCCAGCATTTT. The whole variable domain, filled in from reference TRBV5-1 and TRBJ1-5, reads KAGVTQTPRYLIKTRGQQVTLSCSPISGHRSVSWYQQTPGQGLQFLFEYFSETQRNKGNFPGRFSGRQFSNSRSEMNVSTLELGDSALYLCASSLWQGGQPQHFGDGTRLSIL.

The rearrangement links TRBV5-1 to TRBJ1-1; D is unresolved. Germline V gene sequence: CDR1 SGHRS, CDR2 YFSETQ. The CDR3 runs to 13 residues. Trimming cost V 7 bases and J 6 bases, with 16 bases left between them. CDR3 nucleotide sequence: TGCGCCAGCTGTGAAGGTATGAGCGCTGAAGCTTTCTTT. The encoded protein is CASCEGMSAEAFF.

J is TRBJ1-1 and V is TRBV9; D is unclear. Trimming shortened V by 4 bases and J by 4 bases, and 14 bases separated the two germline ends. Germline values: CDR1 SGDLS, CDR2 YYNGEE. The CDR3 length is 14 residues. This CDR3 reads CASSPSPPLTEAFF. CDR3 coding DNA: TGTGCCAGCAGCCCTAGTCCCCCTCTCACTGAAGCTTTCTTT.

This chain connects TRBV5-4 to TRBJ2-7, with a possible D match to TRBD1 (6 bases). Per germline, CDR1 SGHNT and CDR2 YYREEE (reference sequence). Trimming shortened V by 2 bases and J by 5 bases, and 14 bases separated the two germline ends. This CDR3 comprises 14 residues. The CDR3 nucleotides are TGTGCCAGCAGCTTTTTTGGGCCAGGGGACGAGCAGTACTTC. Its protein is CASSFFGPGDEQYF.

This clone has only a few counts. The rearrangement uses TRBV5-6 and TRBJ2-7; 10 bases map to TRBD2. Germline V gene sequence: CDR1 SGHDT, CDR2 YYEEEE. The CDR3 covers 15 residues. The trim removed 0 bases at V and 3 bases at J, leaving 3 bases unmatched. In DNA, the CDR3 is TGTGCCAGCAGCTTGGTTACTAGCGGGGTCTACGAGCAGTACTTC. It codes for CASSLVTSGVYEQYF.

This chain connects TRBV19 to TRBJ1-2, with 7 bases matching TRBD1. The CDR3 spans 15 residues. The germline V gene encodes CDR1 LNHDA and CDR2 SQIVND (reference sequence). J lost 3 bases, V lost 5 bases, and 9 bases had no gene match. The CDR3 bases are TGTGCCAGTAGTTCTACCGGGACAGAGGACTATGGCTACACCTTC. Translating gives CASSSTGTEDYGYTF.

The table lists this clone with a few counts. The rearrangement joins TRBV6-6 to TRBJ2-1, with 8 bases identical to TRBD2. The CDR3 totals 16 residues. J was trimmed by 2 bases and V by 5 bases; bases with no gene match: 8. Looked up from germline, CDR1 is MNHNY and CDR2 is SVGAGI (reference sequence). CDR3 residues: CASSARGGPPYNEQFF. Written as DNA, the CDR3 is TGTGCCAGCAGTGCCCGGGGGGGCCCGCCCTACAATGAGCAGTTCTTC.

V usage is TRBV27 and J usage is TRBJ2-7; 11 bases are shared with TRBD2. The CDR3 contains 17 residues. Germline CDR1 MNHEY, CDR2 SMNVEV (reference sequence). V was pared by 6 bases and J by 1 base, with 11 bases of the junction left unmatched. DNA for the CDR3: TGTGCCAGCAGCAGGCTAGCGGGGGGTGCGAGTTCCTACGAGCAGTACTTC. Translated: CASSRLAGGASSYEQYF.

The CDR3 sequence: CASSLRTGSDEQYF. The CDR3 DNA reads as TGTGCCAGCAGCTTGCGGACAGGGTCGGACGAGCAGTACTTC. The chain couples TRBV9 to TRBJ2-7; TRBD1 matches 8 bases. CDR1 is SGDLS and CDR2 is YYNGEE in the germline V gene. The trim removed 4 bases at V and 5 bases at J, leaving 8 bases unmatched. The CDR3 has 14 residues.

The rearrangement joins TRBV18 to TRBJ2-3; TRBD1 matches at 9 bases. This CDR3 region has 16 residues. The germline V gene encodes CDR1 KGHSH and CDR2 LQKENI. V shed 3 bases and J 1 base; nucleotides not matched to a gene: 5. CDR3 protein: CASSPQRTGGTDTQYF. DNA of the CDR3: TGTGCCAGCTCACCCCAGAGGACAGGGGGCACAGATACGCAGTATTTT.

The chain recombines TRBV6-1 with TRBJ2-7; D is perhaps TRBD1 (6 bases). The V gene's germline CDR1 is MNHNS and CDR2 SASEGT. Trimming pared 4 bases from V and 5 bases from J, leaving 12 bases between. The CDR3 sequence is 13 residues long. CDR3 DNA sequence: TGTGCCAGCAGTGTAGGGGGAATCAACGAGCAGTACTTC. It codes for CASSVGGINEQYF.

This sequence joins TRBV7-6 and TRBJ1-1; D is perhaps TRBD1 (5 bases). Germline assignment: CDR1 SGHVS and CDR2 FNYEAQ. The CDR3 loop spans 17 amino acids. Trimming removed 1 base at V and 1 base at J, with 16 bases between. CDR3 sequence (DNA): TGTGCCAGCAGCTTAGGATTGAAGGAGGGGTCGAACACTGAAGCTTTCTTT. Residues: CASSLGLKEGSNTEAFF.

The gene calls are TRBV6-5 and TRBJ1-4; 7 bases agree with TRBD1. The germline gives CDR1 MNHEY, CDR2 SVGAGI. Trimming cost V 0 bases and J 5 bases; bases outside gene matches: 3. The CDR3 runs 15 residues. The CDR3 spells CASSYSSGGNEKLFF. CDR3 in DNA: TGTGCCAGCAGTTACTCTTCAGGGGGAAATGAAAAACTGTTTTTT.

The CDR3 DNA reads as TGTGCCAGCAGCTCAAGCGGGGGGCGGGGGGAGACCCAGTACTTC. It codes for CASSSSGGRGETQYF. The chain has TRBV7-2 and TRBJ2-5; 9 bases match TRBD2. CDR1 SGHTA and CDR2 FQGNSA come from the germline V gene. V shed 4 bases, J shed 5 bases, and the junction held 8 bases outside the gene matches. CDR3 size: 15 residues.

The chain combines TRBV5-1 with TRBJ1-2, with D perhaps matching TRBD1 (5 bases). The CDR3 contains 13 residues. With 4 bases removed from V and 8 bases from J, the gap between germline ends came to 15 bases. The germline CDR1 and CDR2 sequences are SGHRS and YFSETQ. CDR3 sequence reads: CASSRGEARGYTF. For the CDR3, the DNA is TGCGCCAGCAGCCGGGGGGAAGCAAGGGGCTACACCTTC.

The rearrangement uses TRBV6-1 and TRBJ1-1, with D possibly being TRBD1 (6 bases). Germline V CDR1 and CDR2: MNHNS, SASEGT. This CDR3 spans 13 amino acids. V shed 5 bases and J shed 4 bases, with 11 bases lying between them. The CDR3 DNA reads TGTGCCAGCAGTCCGACAGGTGTCACTGAAGCTTTCTTT. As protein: CASSPTGVTEAFF.

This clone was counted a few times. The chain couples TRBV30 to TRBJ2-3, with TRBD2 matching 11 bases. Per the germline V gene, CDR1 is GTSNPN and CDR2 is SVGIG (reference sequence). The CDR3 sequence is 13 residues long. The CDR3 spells CAFLAGGGDTQYF. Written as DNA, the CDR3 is TGTGCTTTCTTAGCGGGGGGGGGAGATACGCAGTATTTT.

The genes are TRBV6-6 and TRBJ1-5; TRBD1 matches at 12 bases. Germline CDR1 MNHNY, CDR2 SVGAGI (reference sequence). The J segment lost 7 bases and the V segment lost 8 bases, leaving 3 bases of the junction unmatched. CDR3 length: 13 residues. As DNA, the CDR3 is TGTGCCAGCGGGACAGGGGGCACCCAGCCCCAGCATTTT. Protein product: CASGTGGTQPQHF.

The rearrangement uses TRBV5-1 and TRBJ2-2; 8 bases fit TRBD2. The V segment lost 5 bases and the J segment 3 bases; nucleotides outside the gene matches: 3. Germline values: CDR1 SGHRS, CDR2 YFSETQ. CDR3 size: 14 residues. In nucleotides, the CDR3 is TGCGCCAGCAGAGTCGGGGGGGACACCGGGGAGCTGTTTTTT. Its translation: CASRVGGDTGELFF.

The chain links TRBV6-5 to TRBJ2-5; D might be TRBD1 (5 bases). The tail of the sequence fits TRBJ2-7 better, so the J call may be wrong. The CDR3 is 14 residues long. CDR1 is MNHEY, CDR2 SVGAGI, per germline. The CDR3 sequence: CASRTTGALYEQYF. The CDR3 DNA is TGTGCCAGCAGAACTACTGGGGCCCTCTACGAGCAGTACTTC.

In DNA form, the CDR3 reads TGCGCCAGCAGCTTGACGGGGTCCTACGAGCAGTACTTC. It encodes CASSLTGSYEQYF. The rearrangement uses TRBV5-1 and TRBJ2-7; tentatively, D is TRBD2 (5 bases). CDR1 and CDR2 from the germline V gene are SGHRS and YFSETQ. Trimming left V 1 base short and J 1 base short, with 6 bases between. This CDR3 comprises 13 residues.

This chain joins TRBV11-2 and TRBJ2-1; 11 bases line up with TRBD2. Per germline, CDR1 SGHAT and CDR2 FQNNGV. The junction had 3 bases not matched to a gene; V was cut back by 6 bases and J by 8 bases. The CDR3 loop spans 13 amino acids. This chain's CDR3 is CASRLAGVYEQFF. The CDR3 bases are TGTGCCAGCAGACTAGCGGGGGTCTATGAGCAGTTCTTC.

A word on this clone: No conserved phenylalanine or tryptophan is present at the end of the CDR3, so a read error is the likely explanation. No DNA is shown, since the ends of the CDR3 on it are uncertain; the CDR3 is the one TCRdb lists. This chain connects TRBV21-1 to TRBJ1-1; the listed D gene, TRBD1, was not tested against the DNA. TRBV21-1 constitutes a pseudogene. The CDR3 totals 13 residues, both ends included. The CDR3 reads CASSRQGATEAFY.

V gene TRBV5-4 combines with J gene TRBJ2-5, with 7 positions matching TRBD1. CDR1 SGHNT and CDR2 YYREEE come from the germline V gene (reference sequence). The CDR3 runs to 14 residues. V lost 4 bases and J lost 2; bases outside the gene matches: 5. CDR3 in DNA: TGTGCCAGCAGCCCGACAGGGTGGCAAGAGACCCAGTACTTC. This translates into CASSPTGWQETQYF.

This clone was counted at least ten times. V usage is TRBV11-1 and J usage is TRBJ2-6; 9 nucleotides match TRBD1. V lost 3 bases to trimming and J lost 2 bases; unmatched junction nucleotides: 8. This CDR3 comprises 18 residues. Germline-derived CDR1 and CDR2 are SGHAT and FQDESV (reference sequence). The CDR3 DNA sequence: TGTGCCAGCAGCTTCTACCGGGACAGGGCCGCTGGGGCCAACGTCCTGACTTTC. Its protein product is CASSFYRDRAAGANVLTF. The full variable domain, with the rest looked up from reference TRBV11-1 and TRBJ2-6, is EAEVAQSPRYKITEKSQAVAFWCDPISGHATLYWYRQILGQGPELLVQFQDESVVDDSQLPKDRFSAERLKGVDSTLKIQPAELGDSAMYLCASSFYRDRAAGANVLTFGAGSRLTVL.

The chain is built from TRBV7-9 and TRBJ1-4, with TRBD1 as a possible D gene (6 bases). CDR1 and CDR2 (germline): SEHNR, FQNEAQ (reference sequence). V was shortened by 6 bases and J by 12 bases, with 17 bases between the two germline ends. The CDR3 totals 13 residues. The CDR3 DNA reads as TGTGCCAGCAGTTCGACCGGGACATTCGAACTGTTTTTT. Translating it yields CASSSTGTFELFF.